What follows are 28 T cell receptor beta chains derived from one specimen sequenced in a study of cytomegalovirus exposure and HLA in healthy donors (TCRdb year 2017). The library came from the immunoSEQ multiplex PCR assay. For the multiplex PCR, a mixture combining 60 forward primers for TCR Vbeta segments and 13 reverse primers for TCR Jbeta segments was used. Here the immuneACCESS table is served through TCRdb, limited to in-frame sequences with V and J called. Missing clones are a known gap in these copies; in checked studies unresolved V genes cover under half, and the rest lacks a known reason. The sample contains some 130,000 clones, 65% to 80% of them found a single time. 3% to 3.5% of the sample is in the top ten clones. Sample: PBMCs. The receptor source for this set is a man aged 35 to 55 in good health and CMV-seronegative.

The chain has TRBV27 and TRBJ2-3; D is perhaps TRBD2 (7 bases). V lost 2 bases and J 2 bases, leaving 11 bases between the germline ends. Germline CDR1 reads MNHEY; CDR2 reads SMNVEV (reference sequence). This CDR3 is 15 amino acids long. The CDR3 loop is CASSLGGALTDTQYF. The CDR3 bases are TGTGCCAGCAGTTTAGGGGGGGCACTCACAGATACGCAGTATTTT.

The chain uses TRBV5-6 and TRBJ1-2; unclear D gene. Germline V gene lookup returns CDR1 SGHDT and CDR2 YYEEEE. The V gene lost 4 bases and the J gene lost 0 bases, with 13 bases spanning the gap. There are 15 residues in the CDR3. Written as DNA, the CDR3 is TGTGCCAGCAGCCCCGTTGCTACCTCTAACTATGGCTACACCTTC. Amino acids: CASSPVATSNYGYTF.

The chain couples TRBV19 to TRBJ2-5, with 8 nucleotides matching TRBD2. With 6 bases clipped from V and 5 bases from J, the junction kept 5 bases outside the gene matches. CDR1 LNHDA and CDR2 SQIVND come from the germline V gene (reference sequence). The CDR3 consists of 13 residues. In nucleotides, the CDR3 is TGTGCCAGTAGAGCGGGAGTGAGGGAGACCCAGTACTTC. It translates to CASRAGVRETQYF.

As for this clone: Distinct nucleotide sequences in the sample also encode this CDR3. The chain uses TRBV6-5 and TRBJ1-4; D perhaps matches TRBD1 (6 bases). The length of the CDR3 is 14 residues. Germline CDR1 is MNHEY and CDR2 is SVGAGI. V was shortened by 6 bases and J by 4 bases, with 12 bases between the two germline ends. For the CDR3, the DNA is TGTGCCAGCAGCAGGACAGTTCTTAATGAAAAACTGTTTTTT. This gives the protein CASSRTVLNEKLFF.

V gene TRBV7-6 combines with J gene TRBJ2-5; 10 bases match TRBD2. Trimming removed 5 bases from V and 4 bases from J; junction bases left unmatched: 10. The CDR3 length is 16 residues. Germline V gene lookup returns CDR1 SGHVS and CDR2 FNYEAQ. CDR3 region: CASSPRTSGPGETQYF. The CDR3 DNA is TGTGCCAGCAGCCCAAGGACTAGCGGCCCCGGAGAGACCCAGTACTTC.

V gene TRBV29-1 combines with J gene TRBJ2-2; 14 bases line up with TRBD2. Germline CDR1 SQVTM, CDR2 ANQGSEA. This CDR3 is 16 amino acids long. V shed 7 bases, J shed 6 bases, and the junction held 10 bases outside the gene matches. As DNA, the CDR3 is TGCAGCGCTTCCCGGGGACTAGCGGGAGAGGCCGGGGAGCTGTTTTTT. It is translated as CSASRGLAGEAGELFF.

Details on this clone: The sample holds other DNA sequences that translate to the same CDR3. The CDR3 loop is CASSRGTGRETQYF. In DNA, the CDR3 is TGTGCCAGCAGTCGCGGGACAGGCAGAGAGACCCAGTACTTC. The chain combines TRBV6-5 with TRBJ2-5; 8 bases map to TRBD1. Germline trimming cut 5 bases from V and 4 bases from J; bases unmatched to any gene: 6. The CDR3 length is 14 residues. Germline V lookup: CDR1 MNHEY, CDR2 SVGAGI.

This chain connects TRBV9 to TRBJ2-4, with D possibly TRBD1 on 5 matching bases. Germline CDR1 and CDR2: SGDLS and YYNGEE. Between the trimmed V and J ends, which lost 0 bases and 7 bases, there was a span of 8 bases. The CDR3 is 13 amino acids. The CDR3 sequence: CASSVDWGNIQYF. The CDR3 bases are TGTGCCAGCAGCGTAGATTGGGGCAACATTCAGTACTTC.

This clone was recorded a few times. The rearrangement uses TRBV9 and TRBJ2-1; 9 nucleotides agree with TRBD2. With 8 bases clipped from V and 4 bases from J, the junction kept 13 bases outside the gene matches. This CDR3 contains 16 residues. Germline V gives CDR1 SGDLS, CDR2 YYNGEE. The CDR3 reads CASTKSGTSQYNEQFF. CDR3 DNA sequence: TGTGCCAGTACAAAGTCCGGGACTAGCCAATACAATGAGCAGTTCTTC.

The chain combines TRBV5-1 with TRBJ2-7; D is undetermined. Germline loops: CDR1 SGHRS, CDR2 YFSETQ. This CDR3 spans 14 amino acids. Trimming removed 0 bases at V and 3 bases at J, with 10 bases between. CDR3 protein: CASSLGAVNYEQYF. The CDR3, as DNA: TGCGCCAGCAGCTTGGGGGCAGTTAACTACGAGCAGTACTTC.

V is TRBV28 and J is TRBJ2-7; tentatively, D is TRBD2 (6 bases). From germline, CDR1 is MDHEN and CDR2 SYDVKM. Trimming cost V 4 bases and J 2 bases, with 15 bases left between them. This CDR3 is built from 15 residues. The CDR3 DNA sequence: TGTGCCAGCAGTTCACCCCGGGGAGGAGCCTACGAGCAGTACTTC. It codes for CASSSPRGGAYEQYF.

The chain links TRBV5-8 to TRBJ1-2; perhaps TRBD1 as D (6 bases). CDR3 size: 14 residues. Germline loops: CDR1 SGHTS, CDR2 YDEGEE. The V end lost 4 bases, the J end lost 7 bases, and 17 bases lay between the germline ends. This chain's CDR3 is CASSPGQNLGGYTF. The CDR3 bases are TGTGCCAGCAGCCCAGGACAGAACCTGGGTGGCTACACCTTC. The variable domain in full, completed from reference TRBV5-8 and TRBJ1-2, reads EAGVTQSPTHLIKTRGQQATLRCSPISGHTSVYWYQQALGLGLQFLLWYDEGEERNRGNFPPRFSGRQFPNYSSELNVNALELEDSALYLCASSPGQNLGGYTFGSGTRLTVV.

CDR3 sequence: CASSRVPQGAGLDGYTF. The CDR3 DNA reads as TGTGCCAGCTCACGAGTCCCACAGGGGGCAGGTCTTGATGGCTACACCTTC. The chain carries TRBV18 and TRBJ1-2; 9 positions match TRBD1. The CDR3 is made up of 17 amino acids. The V gene end was trimmed by 4 bases and the J gene end by 6 bases; junction bases not matched to a gene: 15. Per the germline V gene, CDR1 is KGHSH and CDR2 is LQKENI. Filled out from reference TRBV18 and TRBJ1-2, the complete variable domain reads NAGVMQNPRHLVRRRGQEARLRCSPMKGHSHVYWYRQLPEEGLKFMVYLQKENIIDESGMPKERFSAEFPKEGPSILRIQQVVRGDSAAYFCASSRVPQGAGLDGYTFGSGTRLTVV.

CDR3 coding DNA: TGCGCCAGCAGCCAAGATACCGCTGGACCGGGGACCGGGGAGCTGTTTTTT. This sequence encodes CASSQDTAGPGTGELFF. The rearrangement uses TRBV4-3 and TRBJ2-2; tentatively, D is TRBD2 (5 bases). CDR1 is LGHNA and CDR2 is YSLEER in the germline V gene. CDR3 length: 17 amino acids. Trimming removed 0 bases at V and 5 bases at J, with 16 bases between.

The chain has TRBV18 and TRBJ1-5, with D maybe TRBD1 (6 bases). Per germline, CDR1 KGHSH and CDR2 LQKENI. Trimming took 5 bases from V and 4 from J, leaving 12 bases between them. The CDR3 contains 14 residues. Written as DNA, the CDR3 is TGTGCCAGCTCAGCAGGGGAAGGAAATCAGCCCCAGCATTTT. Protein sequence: CASSAGEGNQPQHF. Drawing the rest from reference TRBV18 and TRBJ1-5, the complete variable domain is NAGVMQNPRHLVRRRGQEARLRCSPMKGHSHVYWYRQLPEEGLKFMVYLQKENIIDESGMPKERFSAEFPKEGPSILRIQQVVRGDSAAYFCASSAGEGNQPQHFGDGTRLSIL.

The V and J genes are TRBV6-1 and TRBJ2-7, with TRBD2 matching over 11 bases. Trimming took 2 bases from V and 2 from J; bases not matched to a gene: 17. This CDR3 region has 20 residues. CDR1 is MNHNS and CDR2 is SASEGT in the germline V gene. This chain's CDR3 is CASSESIGGTSGIRTYEQYF. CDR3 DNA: TGTGCCAGCAGTGAATCAATAGGGGGGACTAGCGGAATTAGGACCTACGAGCAGTACTTC.

The CDR3 sequence is CAWSVGDRAGKQYF. CDR3 DNA sequence: TGTGCCTGGAGTGTCGGGGACAGGGCGGGTAAGCAGTACTTC. The chain joins TRBV30 to TRBJ2-7, with 9 bases that match TRBD1. The CDR3 extends over 14 amino acids. Germline loops: CDR1 GTSNPN, CDR2 SVGIG (reference sequence). The V and J ends lost 0 bases and 8 bases, in that order; junction bases with no gene match: 8.

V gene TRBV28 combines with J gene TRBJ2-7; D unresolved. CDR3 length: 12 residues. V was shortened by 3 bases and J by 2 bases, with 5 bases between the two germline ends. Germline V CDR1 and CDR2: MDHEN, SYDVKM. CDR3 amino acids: CASSLYTYEQYF. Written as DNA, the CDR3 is TGTGCCAGCAGTTTGTACACCTACGAGCAGTACTTC. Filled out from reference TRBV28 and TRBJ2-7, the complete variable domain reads DVKVTQSSRYLVKRTGEKVFLECVQDMDHENMFWYRQDPGLGLRLIYFSYDVKMKEKGDIPEGYSVSREKKERFSLILESASTNQTSMYLCASSLYTYEQYFGPGTRLTVT.

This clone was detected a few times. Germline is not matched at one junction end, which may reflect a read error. The CDR3 reads CAWTQPQGTYF. In nucleotides, the CDR3 is TGTGCCTGGACCCAACCCCAGGGGACCTACTTC. This chain uses TRBV30 with TRBJ1-2; TRBD1 is a possible D gene (6 bases). This CDR3 contains 11 residues. CDR1 and CDR2 (germline): GTSNPN, SVGIG (reference sequence).

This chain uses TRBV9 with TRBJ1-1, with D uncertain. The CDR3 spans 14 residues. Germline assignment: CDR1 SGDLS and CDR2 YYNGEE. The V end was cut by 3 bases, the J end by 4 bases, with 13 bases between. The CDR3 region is CASSGTVRGTEAFF. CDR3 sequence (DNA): TGTGCCAGCAGCGGAACCGTTCGGGGCACTGAAGCTTTCTTT.

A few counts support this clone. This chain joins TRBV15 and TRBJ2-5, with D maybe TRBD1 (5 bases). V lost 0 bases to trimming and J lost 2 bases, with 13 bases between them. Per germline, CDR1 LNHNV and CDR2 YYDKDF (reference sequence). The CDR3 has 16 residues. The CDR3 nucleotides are TGTGCCACCAGCAGAGATATTAGGGGAAGGCAAGAGACCCAGTACTTC. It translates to CATSRDIRGRQETQYF.

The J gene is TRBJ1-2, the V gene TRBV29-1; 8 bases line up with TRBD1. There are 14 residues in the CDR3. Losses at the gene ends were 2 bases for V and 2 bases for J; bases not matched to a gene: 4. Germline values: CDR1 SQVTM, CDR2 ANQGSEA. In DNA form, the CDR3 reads TGCAGCGTTGAAAGGACAGGGAGCAACTATGGCTACACCTTC. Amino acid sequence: CSVERTGSNYGYTF.

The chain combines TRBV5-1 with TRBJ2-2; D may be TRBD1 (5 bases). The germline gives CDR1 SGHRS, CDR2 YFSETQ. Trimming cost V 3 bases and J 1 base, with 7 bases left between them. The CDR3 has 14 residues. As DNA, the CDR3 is TGCGCCAGCAGCTCTGGACAGAACACCGGGGAGCTGTTTTTT. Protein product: CASSSGQNTGELFF.

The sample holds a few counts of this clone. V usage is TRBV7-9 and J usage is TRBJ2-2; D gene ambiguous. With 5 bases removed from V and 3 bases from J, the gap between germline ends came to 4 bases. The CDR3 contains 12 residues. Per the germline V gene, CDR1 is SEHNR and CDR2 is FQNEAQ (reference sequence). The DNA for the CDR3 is TGTGCCAGCAGCCTCGACACCGGGGAGCTGTTTTTT. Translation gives CASSLDTGELFF.

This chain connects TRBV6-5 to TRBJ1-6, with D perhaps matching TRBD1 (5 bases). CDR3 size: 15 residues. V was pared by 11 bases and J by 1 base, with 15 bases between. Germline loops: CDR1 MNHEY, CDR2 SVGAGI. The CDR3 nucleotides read TGTGCCTCACAATTGGGGGGGTCCTATAATTCACCCCTCCACTTT. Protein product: CASQLGGSYNSPLHF.

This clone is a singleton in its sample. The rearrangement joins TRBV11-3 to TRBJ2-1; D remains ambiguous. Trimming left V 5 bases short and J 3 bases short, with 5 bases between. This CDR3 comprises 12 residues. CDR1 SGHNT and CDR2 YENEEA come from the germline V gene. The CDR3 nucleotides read TGTGCCAGCAGCCGAGGCTACAATGAGCAGTTCTTC. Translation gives CASSRGYNEQFF.

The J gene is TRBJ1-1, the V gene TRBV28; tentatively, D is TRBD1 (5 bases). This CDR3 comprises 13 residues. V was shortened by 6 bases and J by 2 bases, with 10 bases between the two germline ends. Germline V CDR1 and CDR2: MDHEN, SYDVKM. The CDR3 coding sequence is TGTGCCAGCAGAACCGGACAAAACACTGAAGCTTTCTTT. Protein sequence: CASRTGQNTEAFF.

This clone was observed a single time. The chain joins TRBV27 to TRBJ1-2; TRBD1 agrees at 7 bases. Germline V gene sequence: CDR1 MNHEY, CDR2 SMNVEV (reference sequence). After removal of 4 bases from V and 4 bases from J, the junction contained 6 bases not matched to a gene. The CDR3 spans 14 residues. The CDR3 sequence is CASSSLTGFYGYTF. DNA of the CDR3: TGTGCCAGCAGTTCTCTGACAGGGTTCTATGGCTACACCTTC.